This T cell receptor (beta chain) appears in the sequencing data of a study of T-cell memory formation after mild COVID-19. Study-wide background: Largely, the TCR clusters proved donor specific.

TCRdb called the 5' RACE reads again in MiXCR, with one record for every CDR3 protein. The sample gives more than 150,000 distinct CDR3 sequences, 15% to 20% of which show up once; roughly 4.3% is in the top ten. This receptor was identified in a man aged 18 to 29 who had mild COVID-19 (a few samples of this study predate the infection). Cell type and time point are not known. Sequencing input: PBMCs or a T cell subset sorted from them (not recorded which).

The CDR3 reads CASTRTDTQYF. CDR3 DNA: TGTGCCAGCACGAGAACAGATACGCAGTATTTT. The rearrangement uses TRBV12-3 or TRBV12-4 and TRBJ2-3; no reliable D call. CDR3 length equals 11 residues. Trimming cost V 7 bases and J 3 bases, with 5 bases left between them.